These T cell receptor beta chains were read from a single sample in a study of blood T cell repertoires in COVID-19. Measured with immunoSEQ multiplex PCR; TCRdb has only the in-frame clones, and not every one. The sample comprises 65,000 or so clones, roughly 80% of which are singletons, and around 25% rests with the top ten. The sequencing sample was made of peripheral blood. All receptors derive from a human donor in a cohort sampled during active COVID-19. CDR3s include the opening cysteine and the closing phenylalanine or tryptophan. The D gene is left open where the match is weak.

j_gene | d_gene | v_gene | CDR3aa
TRBJ1-2 | TRBD1 | TRBV25-1 | CASSELGTDYGYTF
TRBJ2-2 | - | TRBV18 | CASSHKPNTGELFF
TRBJ2-5 | - | TRBV12-3/TRBV12-4 | CASSLRSEETQYF
TRBJ2-5 | TRBD1 | TRBV6-2/TRBV6-3 | CASSYVQGDLQETQYF
TRBJ2-1 | TRBD2 | TRBV7-2 | CASSPGGGASRVNEQFF
TRBJ2-6 | TRBD2 | TRBV5-1 | CASSLAVWGLATSGANVLTF
TRBJ2-3 | TRBD2 | TRBV7-2 | CASSLAASGRNTQYF
TRBJ1-4 | - | TRBV6-2/TRBV6-3 | CASSYPGGNEKLFF
TRBJ1-1 | - | TRBV19 | CASGQGYTEAFF
TRBJ2-3 | - | TRBV7-9 | CASSWSGSSTDTQYF
TRBJ2-1 | - | TRBV12-3/TRBV12-4 | CASSPDGGNEQFF
TRBJ1-6 | - | TRBV21-1 | CASTIRGRAGSPLHF
TRBJ1-1 | - | TRBV7-2 | CASSPGRGNTEAFF
TRBJ1-1 | - | TRBV6-5 | CAGGQNRDTEAFF
TRBJ1-1 | - | TRBV28 | CASSPLDSARTFF
TRBJ2-5 | - | TRBV19 | CASSIDVGSGMKTQYF
TRBJ2-1 | - | TRBV5-1 | CASSSFSTYNEQFF
TRBJ1-1 | - | TRBV6-2/TRBV6-3 | CASSYAGRGYTEAFF
TRBJ1-1 | - | TRBV6-5 | CASTGWFAHEAFF
TRBJ1-1 | - | TRBV27 | CASSLRLGNTEAFF
TRBJ2-7 | - | TRBV30 | CAWSVAGFGEQYF
TRBJ1-1 | - | TRBV7-9 | CASSWHLNTEAFF
TRBJ2-2 | TRBD2 | TRBV19 | CASSDRGVLTGELFF
TRBJ1-5 | TRBD1 | TRBV28 | CASTGGNQPQHF
TRBJ1-1 | - | TRBV12-5 | CASGQQDTEAFF
TRBJ1-1 | TRBD1 | TRBV2 | CASSWTGDTEAFF
TRBJ2-2 | - | TRBV6-1 | CASSENRDAGELFF
TRBJ2-7 | - | TRBV7-8 | CASSLDERWEQYF
TRBJ1-4 | - | TRBV6-6 | CASSPGNEKLFF
TRBJ1-2 | - | TRBV15 | CATSSTGTPREGYTF
TRBJ1-4 | - | TRBV28 | CASRWGGNEKLFF
TRBJ1-4 | - | TRBV5-1 | CASSLGSGTRDEKLFF
TRBJ2-1 | TRBD2 | TRBV4-2 | CASSPLIAGANNEQFF
TRBJ1-2 | TRBD1 | TRBV14 | CASSQDYRGYYGYTF
TRBJ2-5 | - | TRBV7-9 | CASSQDSQETQYF
TRBJ1-5 | - | TRBV30 | CAWSSRDNQPQHF
TRBJ2-7 | - | TRBV11-3 | CASSLDLERSEQYF
TRBJ1-6 | TRBD1 | TRBV19 | CASSAGTGVRNSPLHF
TRBJ1-2 | - | TRBV11-2 | CASSHSTSGGYTF
TRBJ1-2 | - | TRBV3-1/TRBV3-2 | CASSQARLGSYGYTF
TRBJ2-3 | - | TRBV11-2 | CASSLLRAGTDTQYF
TRBJ1-1 | - | TRBV11-2 | CASSSDWNTEAFF
TRBJ1-1 | - | TRBV2 | CARQKKQGVTEAFF
TRBJ1-5 | TRBD1 | TRBV6-6 | CASRRQGNSNQPQHF
TRBJ1-4 | - | TRBV7-9 | CASSSGLQTAPTNEKLFF
TRBJ2-1 | TRBD2 | TRBV24-1 | CATSDLPSGSGYNEQFF
TRBJ2-1 | - | TRBV6-5 | CASRLLGSDEQFF
TRBJ2-3 | TRBD1 | TRBV5-1 | CASSLGTGTGDTQYF
TRBJ1-1 | TRBD1 | TRBV5-6 | CASSSLDRGNAFF
TRBJ2-7 | - | TRBV7-6 | CASSLAFTGVRNEQYF